The rows below give T cell receptor beta chains drawn from one sample of a study of CD8 T cells in ankylosing spondylitis. From the 5' RACE reads, TCRdb called clonotypes with MiXCR, one entry per CDR3 protein. The repertoire holds approximately 300,000 distinct CDR3 sequences, with less than 25% as singletons. Sample: blood, either unsorted or a sorted T cell fraction (not recorded which). The receptors derive from a female donor with ankylosing spondylitis or in good health (not recorded which). CDR3s include the opening cysteine and the closing phenylalanine or tryptophan. The order of the fields is V gene, J gene, CDR3 protein.

>TRBV21-1|TRBJ2-1
CASSKPRRQGGNEQFF
>TRBV29-1|TRBJ2-7
CSASQGAPYEQYF
>TRBV5-1|TRBJ2-1
CASSPGPSNEQFF
>TRBV24-1|TRBJ2-1
CATSDSYNEQFF
>TRBV28|TRBJ2-1
CASRQSNNEQFF
>TRBV20-1|TRBJ2-3
CSARGPSTSPSTDTQYF
>TRBV10-3|TRBJ2-5
CAISVGETQYF
>TRBV7-2|TRBJ2-1
CASSRASGVYNEQFF
>TRBV15|TRBJ2-1
CATSRFSTGASEHEQFF
>TRBV6-5|TRBJ2-5
CASSYGGRTETQYF
>TRBV7-2|TRBJ2-4
CASSLGQGSLAKNIQYF
>TRBV21-1|TRBJ1-1
CASSKVGDGMNTEAFF
>TRBV4-3|TRBJ2-1
CASSPPSGRPHEQFF
>TRBV9|TRBJ2-7
CASSEGIGRSYEQYF
>TRBV6-2/TRBV6-3|TRBJ2-7
CASRSRSYEQYF
>TRBV10-3|TRBJ2-2
CAISESTDFAGELFF
>TRBV5-5|TRBJ2-5
CASSLGGRGGETQYF
>TRBV11-2|TRBJ2-5
CASSFGRTSGTVRETQYF
>TRBV6-5|TRBJ2-5
CASSYSVSGRETQYF
>TRBV10-3|TRBJ2-4
CAISDLGGRGKNIQYF
>TRBV5-6|TRBJ2-1
CASSSLWVQGAYNEQFF
>TRBV29-1|TRBJ2-7
CSVAGLVAQVGEQYF
>TRBV20-1|TRBJ2-7
CSASLTSARGYEQYF
>TRBV2|TRBJ2-5
CASTRISAETQYF
>TRBV25-1|TRBJ1-2
CASSDPSTAWNGYTF
>TRBV6-2/TRBV6-3|TRBJ2-5
CASSFRGTSPQETQYF
>TRBV29-1|TRBJ1-1
CSAWTGEGTEAFF
>TRBV20-1|TRBJ2-7
CSARYGTSEDEQYF
>TRBV5-1|TRBJ2-2
CASSTRTSDGELFF